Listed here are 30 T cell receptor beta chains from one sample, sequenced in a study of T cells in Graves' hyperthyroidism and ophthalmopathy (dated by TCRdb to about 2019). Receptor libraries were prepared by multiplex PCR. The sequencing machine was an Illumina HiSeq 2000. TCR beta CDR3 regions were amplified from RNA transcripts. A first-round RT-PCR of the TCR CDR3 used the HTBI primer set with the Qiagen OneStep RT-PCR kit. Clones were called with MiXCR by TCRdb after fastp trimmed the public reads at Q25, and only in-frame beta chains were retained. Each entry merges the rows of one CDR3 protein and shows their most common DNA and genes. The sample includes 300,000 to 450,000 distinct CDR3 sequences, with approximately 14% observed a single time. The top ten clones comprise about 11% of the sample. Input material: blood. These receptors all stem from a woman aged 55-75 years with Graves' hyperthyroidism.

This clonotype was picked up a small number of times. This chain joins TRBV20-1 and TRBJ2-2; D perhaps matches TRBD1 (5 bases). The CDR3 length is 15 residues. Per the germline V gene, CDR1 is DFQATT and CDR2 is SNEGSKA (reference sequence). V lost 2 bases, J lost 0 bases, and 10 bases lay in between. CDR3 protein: CSARKGVPNTGELFF. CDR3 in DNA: TGCAGTGCTAGAAAAGGGGTTCCGAACACCGGGGAGCTGTTTTTT.

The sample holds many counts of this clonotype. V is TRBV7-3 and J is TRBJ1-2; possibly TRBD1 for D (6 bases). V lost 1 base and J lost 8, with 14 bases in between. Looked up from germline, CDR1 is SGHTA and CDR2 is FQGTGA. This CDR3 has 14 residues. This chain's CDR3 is CASSLNRDTVGYTF. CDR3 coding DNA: TGTGCCAGCAGCTTAAACCGGGACACTGTAGGCTACACCTTC.

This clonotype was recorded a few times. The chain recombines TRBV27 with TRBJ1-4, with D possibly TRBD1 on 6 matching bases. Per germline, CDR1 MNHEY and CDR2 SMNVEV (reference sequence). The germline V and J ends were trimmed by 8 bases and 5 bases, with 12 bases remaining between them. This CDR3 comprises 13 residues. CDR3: CASSTGENEKLFF. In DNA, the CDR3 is TGTGCCAGCTCGACAGGAGAGAATGAAAAACTGTTTTTT.

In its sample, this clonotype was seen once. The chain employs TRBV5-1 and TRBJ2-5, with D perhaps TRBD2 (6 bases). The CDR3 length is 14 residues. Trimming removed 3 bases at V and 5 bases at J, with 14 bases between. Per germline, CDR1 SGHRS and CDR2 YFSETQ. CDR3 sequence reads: CASSWGGAGETQYF. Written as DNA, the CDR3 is TGCGCCAGCAGCTGGGGTGGTGCGGGGGAGACCCAGTACTTC. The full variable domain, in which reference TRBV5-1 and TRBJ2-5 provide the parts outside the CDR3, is KAGVTQTPRYLIKTRGQQVTLSCSPISGHRSVSWYQQTPGQGLQFLFEYFSETQRNKGNFPGRFSGRQFSNSRSEMNVSTLELGDSALYLCASSWGGAGETQYFGPGTRLLVL.

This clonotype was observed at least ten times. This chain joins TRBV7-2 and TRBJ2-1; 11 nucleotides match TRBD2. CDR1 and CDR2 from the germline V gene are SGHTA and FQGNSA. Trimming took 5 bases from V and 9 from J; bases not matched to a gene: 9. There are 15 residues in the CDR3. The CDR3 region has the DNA TGTGCCAGCAGCGCCACCCGGACTAGCGGGCGTGAGCAGTTCTTC. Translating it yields CASSATRTSGREQFF.

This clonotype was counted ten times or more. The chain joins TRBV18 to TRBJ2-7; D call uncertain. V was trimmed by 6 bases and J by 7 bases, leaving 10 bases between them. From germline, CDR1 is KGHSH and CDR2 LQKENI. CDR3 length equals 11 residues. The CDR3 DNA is TGTGCCAGCTCCCCGCGCGAGGAGCAGTACTTC. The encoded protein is CASSPREEQYF.

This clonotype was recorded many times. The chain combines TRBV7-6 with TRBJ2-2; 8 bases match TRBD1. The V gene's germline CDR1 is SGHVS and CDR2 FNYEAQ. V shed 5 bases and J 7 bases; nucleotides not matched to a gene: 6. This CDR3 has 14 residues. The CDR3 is CASSPRTGNGELFF. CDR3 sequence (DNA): TGTGCCAGCAGCCCCCGGACAGGGAACGGGGAGCTGTTTTTT.

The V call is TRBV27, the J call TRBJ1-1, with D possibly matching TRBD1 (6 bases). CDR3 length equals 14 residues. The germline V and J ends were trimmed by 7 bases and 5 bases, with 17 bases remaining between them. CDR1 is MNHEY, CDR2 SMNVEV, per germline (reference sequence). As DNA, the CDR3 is TGTGCCAGCACCCCCGGGCTTCAGGGGACTGAAGCTTTCTTT. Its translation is CASTPGLQGTEAFF.

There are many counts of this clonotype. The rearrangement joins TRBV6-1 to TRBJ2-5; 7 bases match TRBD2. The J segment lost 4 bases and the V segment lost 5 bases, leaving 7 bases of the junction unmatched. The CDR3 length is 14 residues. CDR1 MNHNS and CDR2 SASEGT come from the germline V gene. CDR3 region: CASSRGSSGETQYF. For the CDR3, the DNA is TGTGCCAGCAGTCGCGGGAGTTCTGGAGAGACCCAGTACTTC.

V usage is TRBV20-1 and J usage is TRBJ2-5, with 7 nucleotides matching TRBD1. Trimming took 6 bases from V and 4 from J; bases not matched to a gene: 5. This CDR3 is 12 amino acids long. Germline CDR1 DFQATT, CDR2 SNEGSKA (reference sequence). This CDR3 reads CSAPRGPETQYF. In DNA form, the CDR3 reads TGCAGTGCCCCGAGGGGGCCAGAGACCCAGTACTTC.

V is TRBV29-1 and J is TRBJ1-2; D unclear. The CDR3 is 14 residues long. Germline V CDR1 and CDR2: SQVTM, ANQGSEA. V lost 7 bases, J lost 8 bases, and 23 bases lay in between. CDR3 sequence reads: CSAGSSGGGGGYTF. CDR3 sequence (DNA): TGCAGCGCCGGGTCGAGCGGAGGAGGCGGGGGCTACACCTTC.

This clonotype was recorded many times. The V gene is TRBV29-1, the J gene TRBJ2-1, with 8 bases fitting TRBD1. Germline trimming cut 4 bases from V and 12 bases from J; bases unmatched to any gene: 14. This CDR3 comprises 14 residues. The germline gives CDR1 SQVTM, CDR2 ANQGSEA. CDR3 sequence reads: CSVVGIGQGTRQFF. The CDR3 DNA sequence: TGCAGCGTTGTGGGCATCGGACAGGGAACCCGGCAGTTCTTC.

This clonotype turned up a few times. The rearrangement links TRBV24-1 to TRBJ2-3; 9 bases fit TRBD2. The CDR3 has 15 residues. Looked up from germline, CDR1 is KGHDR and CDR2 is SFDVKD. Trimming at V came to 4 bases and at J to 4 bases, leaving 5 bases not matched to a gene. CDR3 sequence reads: CATSELAGEADTQYF. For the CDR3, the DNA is TGTGCCACCAGTGAGTTAGCGGGAGAAGCAGATACGCAGTATTTT.

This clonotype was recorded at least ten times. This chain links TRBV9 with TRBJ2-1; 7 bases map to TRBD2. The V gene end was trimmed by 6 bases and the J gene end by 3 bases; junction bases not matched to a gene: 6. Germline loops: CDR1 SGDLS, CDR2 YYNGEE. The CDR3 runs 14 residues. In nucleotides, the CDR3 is TGTGCCAGCACCTCGGGGACTAACTACAATGAGCAGTTCTTC. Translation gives CASTSGTNYNEQFF. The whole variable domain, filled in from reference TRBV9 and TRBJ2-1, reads DSGVTQTPKHLITATGQRVTLRCSPRSGDLSVYWYQQSLDQGLQFLIQYYNGEERAKGNILERFSAQQFPDLHSELNLSSLELGDSALYFCASTSGTNYNEQFFGPGTRLTVL.

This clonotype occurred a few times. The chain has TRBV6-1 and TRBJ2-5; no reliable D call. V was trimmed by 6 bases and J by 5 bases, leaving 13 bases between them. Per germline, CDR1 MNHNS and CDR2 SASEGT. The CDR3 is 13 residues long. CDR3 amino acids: CASRSGAQETQYF. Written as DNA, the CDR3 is TGTGCCAGCAGGTCGGGTGCTCAGGAGACCCAGTACTTC.

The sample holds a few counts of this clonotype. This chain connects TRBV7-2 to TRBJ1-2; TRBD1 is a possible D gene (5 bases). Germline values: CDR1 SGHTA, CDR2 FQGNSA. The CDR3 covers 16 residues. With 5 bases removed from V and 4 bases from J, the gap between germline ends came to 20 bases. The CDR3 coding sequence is TGTGCCAGCAGCCAACCCGGGCGGGGACCCACCTATGGCTACACCTTC. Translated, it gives CASSQPGRGPTYGYTF.

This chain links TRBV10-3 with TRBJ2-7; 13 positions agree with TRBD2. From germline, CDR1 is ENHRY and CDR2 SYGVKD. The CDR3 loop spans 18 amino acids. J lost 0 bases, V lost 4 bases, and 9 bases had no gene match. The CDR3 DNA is TGTGCCATCAGTGGGGTGGGACTAGCGGGATCAAGCTCCTACGAGCAGTACTTC. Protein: CAISGVGLAGSSSYEQYF.

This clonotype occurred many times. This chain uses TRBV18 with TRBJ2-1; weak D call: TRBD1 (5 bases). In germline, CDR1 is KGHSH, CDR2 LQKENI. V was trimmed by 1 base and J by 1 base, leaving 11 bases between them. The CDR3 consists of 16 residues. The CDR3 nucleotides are TGTGCCAGCTCACCACGGGGCGGCCGGTCCTACAATGAGCAGTTCTTC. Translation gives CASSPRGGRSYNEQFF.

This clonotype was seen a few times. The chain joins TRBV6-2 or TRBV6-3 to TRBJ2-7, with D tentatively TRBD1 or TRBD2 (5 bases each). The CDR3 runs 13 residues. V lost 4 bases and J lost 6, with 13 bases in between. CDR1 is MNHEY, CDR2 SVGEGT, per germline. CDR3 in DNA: TGTGCCAGCAGTTTTCAGGGAGCTGGCGAGCAGTACTTC. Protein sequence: CASSFQGAGEQYF.

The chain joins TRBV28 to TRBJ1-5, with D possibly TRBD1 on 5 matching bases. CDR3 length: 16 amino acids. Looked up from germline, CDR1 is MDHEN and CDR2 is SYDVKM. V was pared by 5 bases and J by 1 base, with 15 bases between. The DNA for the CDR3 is TGTGCCAGCAGTGCCCTCCGGGGCGGGAGCAATCAGCCCCAGCATTTT. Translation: CASSALRGGSNQPQHF.

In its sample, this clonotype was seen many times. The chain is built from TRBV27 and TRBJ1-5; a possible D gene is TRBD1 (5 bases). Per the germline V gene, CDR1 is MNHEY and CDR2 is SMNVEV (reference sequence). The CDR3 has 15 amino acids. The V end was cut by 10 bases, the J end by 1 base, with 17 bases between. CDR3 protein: CATAKGRTSNQPQHF. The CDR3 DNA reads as TGTGCCACCGCCAAAGGACGGACAAGCAATCAGCCCCAGCATTTT.

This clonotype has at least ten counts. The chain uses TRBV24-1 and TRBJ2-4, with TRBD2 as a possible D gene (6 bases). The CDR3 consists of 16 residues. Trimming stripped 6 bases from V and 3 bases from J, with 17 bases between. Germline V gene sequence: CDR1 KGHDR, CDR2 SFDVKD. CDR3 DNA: TGTGCCACCAGTCCCGCCGGGAGTAGGGACAAAAACATTCAGTACTTC. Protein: CATSPAGSRDKNIQYF.

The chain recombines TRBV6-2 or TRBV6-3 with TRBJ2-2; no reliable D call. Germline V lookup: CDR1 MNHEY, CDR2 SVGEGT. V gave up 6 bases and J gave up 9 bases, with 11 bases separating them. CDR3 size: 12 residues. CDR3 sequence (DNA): TGTGCCAGCAGATCCGACGGGCGGGAGCTGTTTTTT. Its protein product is CASRSDGRELFF.

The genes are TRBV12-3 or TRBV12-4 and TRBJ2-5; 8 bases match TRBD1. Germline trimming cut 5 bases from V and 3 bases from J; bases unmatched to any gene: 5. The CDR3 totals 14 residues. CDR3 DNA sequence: TGTGCCAGCAGTACAGGGGGGCCCAAAGAGACCCAGTACTTC. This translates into CASSTGGPKETQYF.

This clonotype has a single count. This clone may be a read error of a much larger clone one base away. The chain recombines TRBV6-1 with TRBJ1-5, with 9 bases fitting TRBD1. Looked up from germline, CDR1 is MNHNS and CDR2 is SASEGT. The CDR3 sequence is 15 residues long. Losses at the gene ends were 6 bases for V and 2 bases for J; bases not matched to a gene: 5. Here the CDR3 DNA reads TGTGCCAGCAGCAGACAGGGGGAAGGCAATCAGCCCCAGCATTTT. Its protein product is CASSRQGEGNQPQHF.

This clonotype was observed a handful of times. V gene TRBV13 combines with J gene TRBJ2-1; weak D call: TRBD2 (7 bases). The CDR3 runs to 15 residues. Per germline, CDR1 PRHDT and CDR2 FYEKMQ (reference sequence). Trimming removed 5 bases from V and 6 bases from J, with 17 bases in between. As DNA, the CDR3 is TGTGCCAGCAGCGAATCATTAGGGGGGGGCAATGAGCAGTTCTTC. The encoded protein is CASSESLGGGNEQFF.

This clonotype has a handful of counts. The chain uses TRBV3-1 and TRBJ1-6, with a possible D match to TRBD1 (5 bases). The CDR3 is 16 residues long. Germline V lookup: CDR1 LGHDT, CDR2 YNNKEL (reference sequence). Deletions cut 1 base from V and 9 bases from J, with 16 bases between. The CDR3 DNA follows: TGTGCCAGCAGCCAAGTGGGACGAGGAACGGGTTCACCCCTCCACTTT. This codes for CASSQVGRGTGSPLHF.

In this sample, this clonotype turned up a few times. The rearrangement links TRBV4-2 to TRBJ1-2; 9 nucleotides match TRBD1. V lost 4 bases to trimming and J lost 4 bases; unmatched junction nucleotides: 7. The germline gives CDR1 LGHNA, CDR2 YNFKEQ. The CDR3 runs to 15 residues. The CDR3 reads CASSRPGDRAYGYTF. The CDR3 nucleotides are TGTGCCAGCAGCCGCCCCGGGGACAGGGCCTATGGCTACACCTTC.

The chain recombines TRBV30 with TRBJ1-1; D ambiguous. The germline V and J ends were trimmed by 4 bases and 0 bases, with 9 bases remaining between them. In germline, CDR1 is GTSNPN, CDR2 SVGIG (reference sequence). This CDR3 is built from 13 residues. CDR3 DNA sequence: TGTGCCTGGAAGGTACAGTTGAACACTGAAGCTTTCTTT. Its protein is CAWKVQLNTEAFF.

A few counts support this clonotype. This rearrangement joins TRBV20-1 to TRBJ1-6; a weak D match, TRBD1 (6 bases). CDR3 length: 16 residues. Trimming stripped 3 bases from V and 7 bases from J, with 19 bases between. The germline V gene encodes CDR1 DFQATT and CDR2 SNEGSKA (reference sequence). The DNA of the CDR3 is TGCAGTGCTAGCACTTGGGGGGCCAGCCAGAATTCACCCCTCCACTTT. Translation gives CSASTWGASQNSPLHF.